The 18 T cell receptor beta chains presented below share a single source sample, sequenced in a study of cytomegalovirus exposure and HLA in healthy donors. Profiling relied on immunoSEQ multiplex PCR, and the TCRdb table lists in-frame clones only, not all of them. The sample has 90,000 to 120,000 clones; around 85% are singletons. The material sequenced was PBMCs. All receptors derive from a young woman in good health and CMV-seronegative.

The chain is built from TRBV6-1 and TRBJ1-5; D not certain. Germline values: CDR1 MNHNS, CDR2 SASEGT. V was pared by 4 bases and J by 9 bases, with 19 bases between. This CDR3 has 15 amino acids. CDR3 sequence: CASSVGLMTLAPQHF. For the CDR3, the DNA is TGTGCCAGCAGTGTCGGACTTATGACCTTGGCGCCCCAGCATTTT.

The chain joins TRBV6-4 to TRBJ1-4, with D unresolved. The CDR3 runs 13 residues. Trimming removed 9 bases from V and 5 bases from J, with 13 bases in between. Germline assignment: CDR1 MRHNA and CDR2 SNTAGT. CDR3 protein: CAREPGTNEKLFF. The CDR3 nucleotides are TGTGCCAGAGAACCGGGTACCAATGAAAAACTGTTTTTT.

This clone was counted a single time. The rearrangement joins TRBV19 to TRBJ1-1; 7 bases are a match to TRBD1. V shed 5 bases and J 3 bases; nucleotides not matched to a gene: 6. The CDR3 is 14 residues long. Germline CDR1 and CDR2: LNHDA and SQIVND (reference sequence). The CDR3 protein is CASSGMTGYTEAFF. CDR3 coding DNA: TGTGCCAGTAGTGGAATGACAGGGTACACTGAAGCTTTCTTT.

The chain recombines TRBV4-1 with TRBJ1-5, with a tentative D call TRBD1 (6 bases). Trimming pared 6 bases from V and 6 bases from J, leaving 24 bases between. The CDR3 loop spans 17 amino acids. Germline CDR1 and CDR2: MGHRA and YSYEKL. CDR3 residues: CASSLQSHGGGGQPQHF. In nucleotides, the CDR3 is TGCGCCAGCAGTCTACAATCCCACGGCGGGGGCGGTCAGCCCCAGCATTTT.

This chain connects TRBV5-6 to TRBJ2-5; maybe TRBD2 (5 bases). This CDR3 comprises 13 residues. The ends were cut back, 0 bases at V and 11 bases at J, with 14 bases in the middle. Germline CDR1 reads SGHDT; CDR2 reads YYEEEE. CDR3 sequence (DNA): TGTGCCAGCAGCTTGGATGAGGGCCCGGGGCAGTACTTC. Its protein is CASSLDEGPGQYF.

CDR3 DNA sequence: TGCGCCAGCAGCTTAGCAAGCTCCTACAATGAGCAGTTCTTC. Its protein product is CASSLASSYNEQFF. V and J are TRBV5-1 and TRBJ2-1; D is unresolved. The V end was cut by 2 bases, the J end by 0 bases, with 6 bases between. The CDR3 extends over 14 amino acids. Germline CDR1 SGHRS, CDR2 YFSETQ. Full variable domain (rest looked up from reference TRBV5-1 and TRBJ2-1): KAGVTQTPRYLIKTRGQQVTLSCSPISGHRSVSWYQQTPGQGLQFLFEYFSETQRNKGNFPGRFSGRQFSNSRSEMNVSTLELGDSALYLCASSLASSYNEQFFGPGTRLTVL.

V and J are TRBV5-1 and TRBJ1-1, with 9 bases identical to TRBD1. CDR1 and CDR2 (germline): SGHRS, YFSETQ. V lost 3 bases and J lost 7; bases outside the gene matches: 7. The CDR3 is made up of 14 amino acids. The CDR3 here is CASSWDRAQGEAFF. CDR3 nucleotide sequence: TGCGCCAGCAGCTGGGACAGGGCCCAAGGTGAAGCTTTCTTT.

This chain connects TRBV5-1 to TRBJ2-7; 10 nucleotides align to TRBD1. CDR3 length: 14 amino acids. Germline CDR1 is SGHRS and CDR2 is YFSETQ. V lost 4 bases, J lost 4 bases, and 5 bases stayed unmatched. The CDR3 region is CASSARDRGYEQYF. The CDR3 nucleotides are TGCGCCAGCAGCGCCCGGGACAGGGGTTACGAGCAGTACTTC. Based on the CDR3 plus reference TRBV5-1 and TRBJ2-7, the full variable domain is KAGVTQTPRYLIKTRGQQVTLSCSPISGHRSVSWYQQTPGQGLQFLFEYFSETQRNKGNFPGRFSGRQFSNSRSEMNVSTLELGDSALYLCASSARDRGYEQYFGPGTRLTVT.

The V call is TRBV28, the J call TRBJ1-1; 7 bases agree with TRBD1. J was trimmed by 2 bases and V by 7 bases; bases with no gene match: 7. CDR3 size: 14 residues. Germline V gene data show CDR1 as MDHEN and CDR2 as SYDVKM. CDR3 bases: TGTGCCAGCACTGACAGGGTTGCTAACACTGAAGCTTTCTTT. This codes for CASTDRVANTEAFF.

The chain combines TRBV27 with TRBJ2-1; 7 bases are shared with TRBD2. The germline gives CDR1 MNHEY, CDR2 SMNVEV (reference sequence). The CDR3 extends over 11 amino acids. J gave up 15 bases and V 8 bases, and 10 bases lay outside the gene matches. In DNA form, the CDR3 reads TGTGCCAGCGGTTCGGGGGGTTCCGCGTTCTTC. Encoded protein: CASGSGGSAFF.

The chain combines TRBV4-1 with TRBJ2-7, with 7 bases fitting TRBD1. Germline CDR1 reads MGHRA; CDR2 reads YSYEKL. V shed 1 base, J shed 3 bases, and the junction held 6 bases outside the gene matches. This CDR3 region has 15 residues. As DNA, the CDR3 is TGCGCCAGCAGCCAAGCCGGGACAGAACTCTACGAGCAGTACTTC. This sequence encodes CASSQAGTELYEQYF.

The chain combines TRBV5-1 with TRBJ1-1; a possible D gene is TRBD1 (6 bases). Germline CDR1 reads SGHRS; CDR2 reads YFSETQ. This CDR3 spans 14 amino acids. V was trimmed by 0 bases and J by 4 bases, leaving 10 bases between them. This CDR3 is CASSLEIGGTEAFF. The CDR3 DNA reads TGCGCCAGCAGCTTGGAGATAGGGGGCACTGAAGCTTTCTTT.

The J gene is TRBJ2-7, the V gene TRBV4-2, with 10 bases identical to TRBD2. The CDR3 is 17 amino acids. Germline CDR1 reads LGHNA; CDR2 reads YNFKEQ. After removal of 4 bases from V and 0 bases from J, the junction contained 9 bases not matched to a gene. The CDR3 spells CASSRTQLAGGSYEQYF. The CDR3 nucleotides read TGTGCCAGCAGCCGGACTCAATTAGCGGGGGGCTCCTACGAGCAGTACTTC.

Only one count was recorded for this clone. The V call is TRBV5-1, the J call TRBJ2-7; the D gene is possibly TRBD1 (5 bases). CDR3 length: 15 amino acids. The V and J ends lost 4 bases and 3 bases respectively, with 17 bases between them. Looked up from germline, CDR1 is SGHRS and CDR2 is YFSETQ. The CDR3 DNA reads TGCGCCAGCAGCCAAACCGTTCAGGGTTTCTACGAGCAGTACTTC. Its protein is CASSQTVQGFYEQYF.

The rearrangement uses TRBV6-1 and TRBJ1-2; 8 bases map to TRBD1. The CDR3 totals 15 residues. V lost 6 bases to trimming and J lost 6 bases; unmatched junction nucleotides: 12. Germline CDR1 MNHNS, CDR2 SASEGT. The DNA of the CDR3 is TGTGCCAGCAGGGGAACGCGGACAGGGATCAATGGCTACACCTTC. It codes for CASRGTRTGINGYTF.

This chain connects TRBV27 to TRBJ1-5; TRBD1 matches at 7 bases. Germline V gives CDR1 MNHEY, CDR2 SMNVEV (reference sequence). V shed 4 bases, J shed 3 bases, and the junction held 9 bases outside the gene matches. This CDR3 contains 16 residues. The CDR3 DNA follows: TGTGCCAGCAGTTCACCATCTGACAGGGCCAATCAGCCCCAGCATTTT. Its protein is CASSSPSDRANQPQHF.

The chain combines TRBV2 with TRBJ2-7; D may be TRBD1 (5 bases). The CDR3 is 15 amino acids. Germline values: CDR1 SNHLY, CDR2 FYNNEI. V was pared by 2 bases and J by 2 bases, with 13 bases between. In nucleotides, the CDR3 is TGTGCCAGCAGTGAATTGGGGCACCAGGCCTACGAGCAGTACTTC. The encoded protein is CASSELGHQAYEQYF.

The CDR3 reads CASSSTGDYNSPLHF. CDR3 coding DNA: TGTGCCAGCAGCTCCACGGGGGACTATAATTCACCCCTCCACTTT. V is TRBV5-6 and J is TRBJ1-6; D is possibly TRBD1 (5 bases). V was pared by 3 bases and J by 3 bases, with 10 bases between. The CDR3 spans 15 residues. In germline, CDR1 is SGHDT, CDR2 YYEEEE.